This T cell receptor (beta chain) came from a study of CD8 T cells in acute hepatitis C reinfection. Time point here: naive CD8 control sorted from an acute-time-point sample. A positive HCV RNA or antibody test following a negative test within 24 weeks defined acute primary infection. V shed 4 bases and J shed 6 bases, with 13 bases lying between them. The CDR3 runs 13 residues. CDR1 and CDR2 (germline): SGHNT, YYREEE (reference sequence). The data were produced by immunoSEQ multiplex PCR, yet TCRdb's version contains in-frame clones alone and is incomplete. The profile covers around 36,000 clones, with around 85% appearing a single time and approximately 11% taken by the ten largest. This clone was counted once. The antigen is not known. Overall study findings and caveats: All groups preferentially used TRBV04 and TRBV06, which was not due to overrepresentation in the naive pool. One of thirteen outcome-independent public clonotypes used V04-02/J02-02.

This receptor was identified in a woman under 30 who spontaneously cleared hepatitis C infection. V gene TRBV5-4 combines with J gene TRBJ1-1; no firm D call. Sequencing was done on a sample of naive CD8+ T cells from PBMCs. The CDR3 DNA sequence: TGTGCCAGCAGCCCTGTCCCGGGAGCTGAAGCTTTCTTT. Translation: CASSPVPGAEAFF.